These 18 T cell receptor beta chains came from one sample sequenced in a study of T cell changes during pregnancy in multiple sclerosis. Profiled with immunoSEQ multiplex PCR; TCRdb holds only in-frame clones, not every one. The data show about 36,000 clones, about 88% seen once. Sequenced material: CD8+ T cells from peripheral blood mononuclear cells, taken in the third trimester of pregnancy. The origin of the receptors is a female donor with multiple sclerosis, enrolled in a pregnancy study.

The chain has TRBV28 and TRBJ1-2; 9 bases align to TRBD1. CDR3 length: 13 amino acids. J lost 5 bases, V lost 6 bases, and 4 bases had no gene match. Germline V CDR1 and CDR2: MDHEN, SYDVKM. The CDR3 is CASRVDRGYGYTF. Here the CDR3 DNA reads TGTGCCAGCAGAGTAGACAGGGGGTATGGCTACACCTTC.

The CDR3 nucleotides are TGTGCCAGCAGCTCGGGGAGGGGTTCTTCAGCCTATGGCTACACCTTC. Translation: CASSSGRGSSAYGYTF. The V gene is TRBV5-6, the J gene TRBJ1-2, with D maybe TRBD1 (5 bases). The CDR3 length is 16 residues. CDR1 SGHDT and CDR2 YYEEEE come from the germline V gene. V was trimmed by 3 bases and J by 4 bases, leaving 19 bases between them.

This chain joins TRBV7-6 and TRBJ1-3; 8 bases fit TRBD1. The CDR3 has 17 residues. Looked up from germline, CDR1 is SGHVS and CDR2 is FNYEAQ. Unmatched junction bases numbered 9, after V lost 5 bases and J lost 0 bases. In DNA form, the CDR3 reads TGTGCCAGCAGCAACCCGACAGGGGCCTTCTCTGGAAACACCATATATTTT. This gives the protein CASSNPTGAFSGNTIYF. Filled out from reference TRBV7-6 and TRBJ1-3, the complete variable domain reads GAGVSQSPRYKVTKRGQDVALRCDPISGHVSLYWYRQALGQGPEFLTYFNYEAQQDKSGLPNDRFSAERPEGSISTLTIQRTEQRDSAMYRCASSNPTGAFSGNTIYFGEGSWLTVV.

V usage is TRBV9 and J usage is TRBJ1-1, with D perhaps matching TRBD1 (5 bases). The CDR3 sequence is 15 residues long. Germline CDR1 and CDR2: SGDLS and YYNGEE. The V end was cut by 0 bases, the J end by 1 base, with 10 bases between. CDR3 DNA: TGTGCCAGCAGCGTAGCCCAGGGCCGGAACACTGAAGCTTTCTTT. Residues: CASSVAQGRNTEAFF.

The rearrangement links TRBV7-8 to TRBJ1-2, with 7 bases fitting TRBD1. V was pared by 2 bases and J by 3 bases, with 6 bases of the junction left unmatched. The CDR3 extends over 15 amino acids. Germline-derived CDR1 and CDR2 are SGHVS and FQNEAQ. The CDR3 region is CASSLSGQPHYGYTF. The CDR3 DNA reads as TGTGCCAGCAGCTTATCGGGACAGCCACACTATGGCTACACCTTC.

The CDR3 is CASSFYRGETQYF. DNA of the CDR3: TGCGCCAGCAGCTTTTATCGCGGGGAGACCCAGTACTTC. The J gene is TRBJ2-5, the V gene TRBV5-1; possibly TRBD2 for D (5 bases). The CDR3 length is 13 residues. The germline V gene encodes CDR1 SGHRS and CDR2 YFSETQ. V shed 2 bases and J shed 5 bases, with 10 bases lying between them.

The V gene is TRBV6-5, the J gene TRBJ1-1, with D possibly TRBD1 on 6 matching bases. Germline-derived CDR1 and CDR2 are MNHEY and SVGAGI. Between the trimmed V and J ends, which lost 2 bases and 4 bases, there was a span of 11 bases. The CDR3 runs to 14 residues. Here the CDR3 reads CASSYPGASTEAFF. The CDR3, as DNA: TGTGCCAGCAGTTACCCAGGGGCTAGCACTGAAGCTTTCTTT.

This rearrangement joins TRBV7-9 to TRBJ2-1, with D perhaps matching TRBD1 (6 bases). Germline V lookup: CDR1 SEHNR, CDR2 FQNEAQ (reference sequence). With 1 base removed from V and 0 bases from J, the gap between germline ends came to 16 bases. The CDR3 runs to 18 residues. CDR3: CASSLGAGWDISYNEQFF. The CDR3 bases are TGTGCCAGCAGCTTAGGCGCAGGTTGGGACATCTCCTACAATGAGCAGTTCTTC.

The chain employs TRBV7-9 and TRBJ1-1; the match to TRBD1 covers 10 bases. The CDR3 runs 15 residues. Germline CDR1 is SEHNR and CDR2 is FQNEAQ (reference sequence). Germline trimming cut 1 base from V and 3 bases from J; bases unmatched to any gene: 2. CDR3 DNA sequence: TGTGCCAGCAGCTTAGGGACAGGGGGGGACACTGAAGCTTTCTTT. This translates into CASSLGTGGDTEAFF.

This sequence joins TRBV27 and TRBJ1-6, with 7 bases identical to TRBD1. Germline V gene sequence: CDR1 MNHEY, CDR2 SMNVEV (reference sequence). The V gene end was trimmed by 6 bases and the J gene end by 2 bases; junction bases not matched to a gene: 4. CDR3 length equals 15 residues. The CDR3 coding sequence is TGTGCCAGCAGCTTCGGGACAGCCTATAATTCACCCCTCCACTTT. It yields the protein CASSFGTAYNSPLHF.

This chain connects TRBV7-9 to TRBJ2-7; 9 bases match TRBD1. From germline, CDR1 is SEHNR and CDR2 FQNEAQ (reference sequence). The CDR3 is 14 residues long. J was trimmed by 5 bases and V by 4 bases; bases with no gene match: 6. In DNA form, the CDR3 reads TGTGCCAGCAGCTCAGGACAGGGGATCCACGAGCAGTACTTC. It is translated as CASSSGQGIHEQYF.

The V and J genes are TRBV9 and TRBJ2-7; 8 positions agree with TRBD2. CDR1 is SGDLS and CDR2 is YYNGEE in the germline V gene. The CDR3 has 13 amino acids. V gave up 1 base and J gave up 4 bases; unmatched junction bases: 1. This CDR3 is CASSVTGGYEQYF. In nucleotides, the CDR3 is TGTGCCAGCAGCGTAACGGGGGGGTACGAGCAGTACTTC.

This chain uses TRBV5-1 with TRBJ1-4, with D perhaps TRBD1 (6 bases). CDR1 and CDR2 (germline): SGHRS, YFSETQ. Trimming took 5 bases from V and 7 from J, leaving 18 bases between them. This CDR3 region has 15 residues. CDR3 nucleotides: TGCGCCAGCAGTATTGGGCGGGGGCGTGGTGAAAAACTGTTTTTT. The encoded protein is CASSIGRGRGEKLFF.

The J gene is TRBJ2-3, the V gene TRBV27; TRBD1 is a possible D gene (6 bases). Trimming stripped 5 bases from V and 2 bases from J, with 11 bases between. Germline CDR1 MNHEY, CDR2 SMNVEV (reference sequence). CDR3 size: 14 residues. The CDR3 here is CASSIRGYTDTQYF. CDR3 nucleotide sequence: TGTGCCAGCAGTATTAGGGGGTACACAGATACGCAGTATTTT.

On this clone itself: This CDR3 is also generated by other DNA sequences in the sample. The V gene is TRBV5-1, the J gene TRBJ1-2; D might be TRBD1 (6 bases). This CDR3 is built from 14 residues. The germline V and J ends were trimmed by 0 bases and 2 bases, with 8 bases remaining between them. Looked up from germline, CDR1 is SGHRS and CDR2 is YFSETQ. The CDR3 DNA is TGCGCCAGCAGCTTGGGGACAGCAAACTATGGCTACACCTTC. As protein: CASSLGTANYGYTF.

CDR3 residues: CASSPTPGSGHTF. Written as DNA, the CDR3 is TGTGCCAGTAGTCCCACCCCCGGGAGCGGCCACACCTTC. The rearrangement uses TRBV19 and TRBJ1-2; D gene unclear. V gave up 5 bases and J gave up 12 bases, with 19 bases separating them. The CDR3 runs 13 residues. CDR1 LNHDA and CDR2 SQIVND come from the germline V gene (reference sequence). Variable domain in full (rest from reference TRBV19 and TRBJ1-2): DGGITQSPKYLFRKEGQNVTLSCEQNLNHDAMYWYRQDPGQGLRLIYYSQIVNDFQKGDIAEGYSVSREKKESFPLTVTSAQKNPTAFYLCASSPTPGSGHTFGSGTRLTVV.

J is TRBJ2-4 and V is TRBV7-6; TRBD1 agrees at 8 bases. The V gene end was trimmed by 5 bases and the J gene end by 5 bases; junction bases not matched to a gene: 5. Germline V gene data show CDR1 as SGHVS and CDR2 as FNYEAQ. CDR3 length equals 14 residues. The CDR3 region has the DNA TGTGCCAGCAGCGCACGGACAGGGCAAAACATTCAGTACTTC. Translated, it gives CASSARTGQNIQYF.

The CDR3 here is CASSFSSETGPQETQYF. The CDR3 nucleotides read TGTGCCAGCAGCTTTTCCTCCGAGACAGGGCCACAAGAGACCCAGTACTTC. The rearrangement joins TRBV7-9 to TRBJ2-5; 7 positions match TRBD1. The CDR3 sequence is 17 residues long. The V gene's germline CDR1 is SEHNR and CDR2 FQNEAQ (reference sequence). The junction had 12 bases not matched to a gene; V was cut back by 3 bases and J by 2 bases.